These 27 T cell receptor beta chains originate from one sample sequenced in a study of cytomegalovirus exposure and HLA in healthy donors. The PCR used 60 Vbeta and 13 Jbeta primers. Sequenced by immunoSEQ multiplex PCR; TCRdb stores in-frame clones only, minus some. The sample contains 80,000 to 100,000 clones, roughly two thirds of which appear only once. Sample: PBMCs. The receptors were gathered from a man in his fifties or sixties in good health and CMV-seronegative.

This chain connects TRBV6-5 to TRBJ1-4; D unclear. The V end lost 6 bases, the J end lost 2 bases, and 10 bases lay between the germline ends. CDR1 MNHEY and CDR2 SVGAGI come from the germline V gene. The CDR3 is 14 residues long. The CDR3 reads CASRSGDTNEKLFF. The CDR3 DNA sequence: TGTGCCAGCAGATCAGGCGATACTAATGAAAAACTGTTTTTT.

This clone was observed a single time. The rearrangement links TRBV6-6 to TRBJ1-5, with D possibly TRBD1 on 5 matching bases. V lost 9 bases to trimming and J lost 1 base, with 13 bases between them. Germline V gene data show CDR1 as MNHNY and CDR2 as SVGAGI (reference sequence). This CDR3 spans 14 amino acids. The CDR3 protein is CASRGQGSNQPQHF. For the CDR3, the DNA is TGTGCCAGTCGTGGGCAGGGAAGCAATCAGCCCCAGCATTTT.

The chain combines TRBV7-8 with TRBJ1-5, with a tentative D call TRBD1 (5 bases). The ends were cut back, 5 bases at V and 7 bases at J, with 18 bases in the middle. This CDR3 has 15 amino acids. The germline CDR1 and CDR2 sequences are SGHVS and FQNEAQ. The CDR3 loop reads CASSINLVAGQPQHF. The CDR3 bases are TGTGCCAGCAGCATCAACTTGGTGGCAGGGCAGCCCCAGCATTTT.

This clone has a single count. This chain links TRBV6-5 with TRBJ2-5; TRBD2 is a possible D gene (7 bases). Germline V gene lookup returns CDR1 MNHEY and CDR2 SVGAGI. The CDR3 totals 13 residues. Trimming removed 5 bases at V and 6 bases at J, with 13 bases between. This chain's CDR3 is CASSNTGGKTQYF. CDR3 nucleotide sequence: TGTGCCAGCAGTAACACGGGGGGCAAGACCCAGTACTTC.

This rearrangement joins TRBV11-1 to TRBJ1-1, with no clear D. CDR3 length: 14 amino acids. V lost 5 bases, J lost 1 base, and 11 bases lay in between. CDR1 SGHAT and CDR2 FQDESV come from the germline V gene (reference sequence). The CDR3 loop is CASSRPNENTEAFF. The CDR3 DNA is TGTGCCAGCAGCCGCCCTAACGAGAACACTGAAGCTTTCTTT.

The chain uses TRBV6-5 and TRBJ2-5; D is possibly TRBD2 (6 bases). Looked up from germline, CDR1 is MNHEY and CDR2 is SVGAGI. Trimming shortened V by 2 bases and J by 8 bases, and 15 bases separated the two germline ends. This CDR3 is 14 amino acids long. CDR3 coding DNA: TGTGCCAGCAGTTACGGTGGGGGGACGTTTACCCAGTACTTC. Amino acid sequence: CASSYGGGTFTQYF.

A note on this clone: Its ends do not fully match the called genes, so a read error is possible. This sequence joins TRBV5-1 and TRBJ1-1; 7 bases line up with TRBD1. Germline CDR1 SGHRS, CDR2 YFSETQ. CDR3 length: 15 amino acids. The CDR3 loop is CASSVGQPQNPEAFF. The CDR3 DNA sequence: TGCGCCAGCAGCGTGGGACAGCCTCAGAACCCTGAAGCTTTCTTT.

The genes are TRBV28 and TRBJ1-3, with D perhaps matching TRBD1 (5 bases). CDR1 is MDHEN, CDR2 SYDVKM, per germline. Trimming shortened V by 1 base and J by 2 bases, and 15 bases separated the two germline ends. CDR3 length equals 17 residues. CDR3 in amino acids: CASSLFPPTGTGNTIYF. Here the CDR3 DNA reads TGTGCCAGCAGTTTATTCCCTCCTACAGGAACTGGAAACACCATATATTTT.

The chain is built from TRBV5-1 and TRBJ1-1; D gene ambiguous. Germline V gene lookup returns CDR1 SGHRS and CDR2 YFSETQ. The CDR3 contains 14 residues. Trimming removed 6 bases at V and 5 bases at J, with 17 bases between. CDR3 loop: CASTEEAVGTEAFF. The CDR3 region has the DNA TGCGCCAGCACCGAGGAAGCAGTCGGGACTGAAGCTTTCTTT.

The DNA for the CDR3 is TGTGCCAGCAGCTTGACGGGGAATCAGCCCCAGCATTTT. It encodes CASSLTGNQPQHF. This sequence joins TRBV11-2 and TRBJ1-5; D is undetermined. V was cut by 3 bases and J by 4 bases, with 7 bases left in between. The CDR3 is made up of 13 amino acids. Germline V gives CDR1 SGHAT, CDR2 FQNNGV. The variable domain in full, completed from reference TRBV11-2 and TRBJ1-5, reads EAGVAQSPRYKIIEKRQSVAFWCNPISGHATLYWYQQILGQGPKLLIQFQNNGVVDDSQLPKDRFSAERLKGVDSTLKIQPAKLEDSAVYLCASSLTGNQPQHFGDGTRLSIL.

A single count supports this clone. The chain combines TRBV2 with TRBJ1-2; 10 nucleotides match TRBD1. The germline CDR1 and CDR2 sequences are SNHLY and FYNNEI. The CDR3 runs to 14 residues. V lost 4 bases and J lost 5; bases outside the gene matches: 4. The CDR3 nucleotides read TGTGCCAGCAGTGGACAGGGGGCGGGATATGGCTACACCTTC. Translating gives CASSGQGAGYGYTF. The variable domain in full, completed from reference TRBV2 and TRBJ1-2, reads EPEVTQTPSHQVTQMGQEVILRCVPISNHLYFYWYRQILGQKVEFLVSFYNNEISEKSEIFDDQFSVERPDGSNFTLKIRSTKLEDSAMYFCASSGQGAGYGYTFGSGTRLTVV.

The V gene is TRBV25-1, the J gene TRBJ1-1; 7 nucleotides agree with TRBD1. V lost 6 bases and J lost 4; bases outside the gene matches: 14. Germline assignment: CDR1 MGHDK and CDR2 SYGVNS. The CDR3 has 16 residues. The DNA of the CDR3 is TGTGCCAGCAGGACCCCCCAGACAGGGATATTCACTGAAGCTTTCTTT. Protein sequence: CASRTPQTGIFTEAFF.

J is TRBJ2-1 and V is TRBV19, with TRBD2 identical over 12 bases. The CDR3 extends over 15 amino acids. The V gene end was trimmed by 6 bases and the J gene end by 6 bases; junction bases not matched to a gene: 6. Germline V CDR1 and CDR2: LNHDA, SQIVND (reference sequence). In nucleotides, the CDR3 is TGTGCCAGTAGCCAGACTAGCGGGGGCCGCAATGAGCAGTTCTTC. It codes for CASSQTSGGRNEQFF.

The chain links TRBV5-6 to TRBJ2-2; 9 bases match TRBD2. The V gene's germline CDR1 is SGHDT and CDR2 YYEEEE. This CDR3 region has 16 residues. After removal of 4 bases from V and 5 bases from J, the junction contained 9 bases not matched to a gene. Written as DNA, the CDR3 is TGTGCCAGCAGCAGTACGACTAGCGGCCCAACCGGGGAGCTGTTTTTT. Its protein product is CASSSTTSGPTGELFF.

This clone has a single count. The CDR3 reads CASSLRDRGPHTGELFF. CDR3 DNA: TGCGCCAGCAGTCTGAGGGACAGGGGGCCCCACACCGGGGAGCTGTTTTTT. The rearrangement links TRBV23-1 to TRBJ2-2, with 12 nucleotides matching TRBD1. TRBV23-1 is noted as an ORF with a role that remains uncertain. V dropped 4 bases and J dropped 3; count of bases not matched to a gene: 6. This CDR3 comprises 17 residues.

As DNA, the CDR3 is TGTGCCAGCAGCCGTAGCGGGAGCACCGGGGAGCTGTTTTTT. This sequence encodes CASSRSGSTGELFF. The chain is built from TRBV9 and TRBJ2-2, with 9 bases that match TRBD2. V shed 4 bases and J 4 bases; nucleotides not matched to a gene: 2. This CDR3 is 14 amino acids long. Germline values: CDR1 SGDLS, CDR2 YYNGEE. Combining the CDR3 with reference TRBV9 and TRBJ2-2 gives the whole variable domain DSGVTQTPKHLITATGQRVTLRCSPRSGDLSVYWYQQSLDQGLQFLIQYYNGEERAKGNILERFSAQQFPDLHSELNLSSLELGDSALYFCASSRSGSTGELFFGEGSRLTVL.

This clone has more than one count but fewer than ten. The chain recombines TRBV29-1 with TRBJ2-5; the match to TRBD2 covers 14 bases. With V trimmed by 6 bases and J by 4 bases, 7 bases remained unmatched. The CDR3 sequence is 15 residues long. CDR1 is SQVTM and CDR2 is ANQGSEA in the germline V gene. The chain's CDR3 is CSVGRLAGGLETQYF. For the CDR3, the DNA is TGCAGCGTGGGAAGACTAGCGGGAGGGCTAGAGACCCAGTACTTC.

The CDR3 DNA reads as TGTGCCAGCAGCTTAGCGCACGTCCAGTACGAGCAGTACTTC. Residues: CASSLAHVQYEQYF. V gene TRBV7-2 combines with J gene TRBJ2-7; D call uncertain. The germline V gene encodes CDR1 SGHTA and CDR2 FQGNSA. There are 14 residues in the CDR3. Trimming stripped 0 bases from V and 4 bases from J, with 10 bases between.

CDR3 coding DNA: TGTGCCAGCAGCTCCATCGGGACTAGCCCCTACGAGCAGTACTTC. It translates to CASSSIGTSPYEQYF. V gene TRBV28 combines with J gene TRBJ2-7; 9 bases are a match to TRBD2. J was trimmed by 2 bases and V by 6 bases; bases with no gene match: 8. The CDR3 has 15 amino acids. CDR1 and CDR2 from the germline V gene are MDHEN and SYDVKM.

The rearrangement uses TRBV19 and TRBJ1-1; weak D call: TRBD1 (6 bases). V was shortened by 6 bases and J by 5 bases, with 13 bases between the two germline ends. The CDR3 consists of 13 residues. The V gene's germline CDR1 is LNHDA and CDR2 SQIVND (reference sequence). The CDR3 nucleotides are TGTGCCAGTAGCTTCCAGAGGGGGACTGAAGCTTTCTTT. It translates to CASSFQRGTEAFF.

The rearrangement links TRBV2 to TRBJ2-1; 7 bases map to TRBD1. V lost 6 bases to trimming and J lost 6 bases; unmatched junction nucleotides: 2. The CDR3 consists of 12 residues. Germline loops: CDR1 SNHLY, CDR2 FYNNEI. This chain's CDR3 is CASRRQGNEQFF. For the CDR3, the DNA is TGTGCCAGCAGGAGACAGGGCAATGAGCAGTTCTTC.

This sequence joins TRBV18 and TRBJ1-1; D not certain. CDR1 is KGHSH, CDR2 LQKENI, per germline. V was trimmed by 1 base and J by 1 base, leaving 4 bases between them. This CDR3 is 13 amino acids long. The CDR3 region is CASSPLRNTEAFF. The CDR3, as DNA: TGTGCCAGCTCACCACTTCGGAACACTGAAGCTTTCTTT.

V is TRBV4-2 and J is TRBJ2-7; D is ambiguous. Looked up from germline, CDR1 is LGHNA and CDR2 is YNFKEQ. This CDR3 has 14 residues. V was pared by 3 bases and J by 2 bases, with 11 bases between. The CDR3 coding sequence is TGTGCCAGCAGCCAGGGCCATGATACCTACGAGCAGTACTTC. It is translated as CASSQGHDTYEQYF.

This clone was seen more than once but under ten times. The chain carries TRBV7-2 and TRBJ1-1; D remains ambiguous. Trimming pared 4 bases from V and 1 base from J, leaving 7 bases between. The CDR3 has 13 amino acids. Germline V CDR1 and CDR2: SGHTA, FQGNSA. CDR3 residues: CASSSQANTEAFF. CDR3 coding DNA: TGTGCCAGCAGCTCGCAGGCGAACACTGAAGCTTTCTTT.

The genes are TRBV7-6 and TRBJ2-3, with TRBD2 matching 7 bases. V was clipped by 6 bases and J by 0 bases; unmatched bases: 6. The germline V gene has CDR1 SGHVS and CDR2 FNYEAQ. CDR3 length equals 15 residues. CDR3 bases: TGTGCCAGCAGTCTTTCGGGGGGAAGCACAGATACGCAGTATTTT. Its protein is CASSLSGGSTDTQYF.

The chain joins TRBV19 to TRBJ2-2; 15 bases line up with TRBD2. After removal of 0 bases from V and 4 bases from J, the junction contained 6 bases not matched to a gene. The CDR3 contains 19 residues. Per the germline V gene, CDR1 is LNHDA and CDR2 is SQIVND (reference sequence). The chain's CDR3 is CASSIDPGTSGRLTGELFF. CDR3 bases: TGTGCCAGTAGTATAGATCCTGGGACTAGCGGGAGGCTCACCGGGGAGCTGTTTTTT.

The chain employs TRBV28 and TRBJ2-7; D call uncertain. This CDR3 has 13 residues. Germline values: CDR1 MDHEN, CDR2 SYDVKM. Trimming stripped 8 bases from V and 3 bases from J, with 14 bases between. CDR3 coding DNA: TGTGCCAGCGAGACCCCCGGAGTCTACGAGCAGTACTTC. Its translation: CASETPGVYEQYF. The full variable domain, with the rest looked up from reference TRBV28 and TRBJ2-7, is DVKVTQSSRYLVKRTGEKVFLECVQDMDHENMFWYRQDPGLGLRLIYFSYDVKMKEKGDIPEGYSVSREKKERFSLILESASTNQTSMYLCASETPGVYEQYFGPGTRLTVT.